These T cell receptor beta chains were read from a single sample in a study of OX40 agonist ivuxolimab in advanced cancers. The protocol was immunoSEQ multiplex PCR, while the TCRdb copy is restricted to in-frame clones and leaves out a portion. The data contain tens of thousands of clones, roughly 88% of them singletons. Sequenced material: CD4+ or CD8+ T cells sorted from blood, taken in a trial of the OX40 agonist ivuxolimab. The source of these receptors is an adult with an advanced solid tumor such as melanoma, head and neck, liver or kidney cancer. Each CDR3 is given with its conserved first and last residue. The order of the fields is CDR3 length, D gene, J gene, V gene, CDR3 protein, CDR3 DNA. The D gene is left open where the match is weak.

15 . TRBJ2-7 TRBV30 CAWSATVGPLGTEYF TGTGCCTGGAGTGCGACGGTGGGGCCCTTGGGGACTGAATACTTC
16 TRBD1 TRBJ2-2 TRBV11-3 CASSPWDRAGTGELFF TGTGCCAGCAGCCCCTGGGACAGGGCGGGCACCGGGGAGCTGTTTTTT
15 TRBD1 TRBJ2-5 TRBV5-4 CASSQKDRDKETQYF TGTGCCAGCAGCCAAAAGGACAGGGATAAAGAGACCCAGTACTTC
15 . TRBJ2-7 TRBV28 CASSPRDTPSVEQYF TGTGCCAGCAGCCCGAGAGACACCCCGTCGGTCGAGCAGTACTTC
17 TRBD1 TRBJ1-1 TRBV19 CASTMYSETGLNTEAFF TGTGCCAGTACCATGTATAGTGAGACAGGGTTGAACACTGAAGCTTTCTTT
14 . TRBJ1-1 TRBV25-1 CASSESDKLAEAFF TGTGCCAGCAGTGAATCGGACAAACTCGCTGAAGCTTTCTTT
17 . TRBJ2-3 TRBV19 CASSIGWWAERTDTQYF TGTGCCAGTAGTATAGGTTGGTGGGCGGAACGCACAGATACGCAGTATTTT
14 . TRBJ2-2 TRBV28 CASRREGGTGELFF TGTGCCAGCAGGAGGGAAGGTGGCACCGGGGAGCTGTTTTTT
15 TRBD1 TRBJ1-1 TRBV28 CASSWDRGIVTEAFF TGTGCCAGCAGTTGGGACAGGGGGATCGTCACTGAAGCTTTCTTT
14 . TRBJ1-5 TRBV27 CASSLNWGNQPQHF TGTGCCAGCAGTTTAAACTGGGGCAATCAGCCCCAGCATTTT
12 . TRBJ2-7 TRBV11-3 CASSSTRALQYF TGTGCCAGCAGCTCAACTAGAGCCCTGCAGTACTTC
14 . TRBJ1-2 TRBV7-9 CASSLEGLTYGYTF TGTGCCAGCAGCTTAGAAGGACTCACCTATGGCTACACCTTC
15 . TRBJ1-2 TRBV21-1 CASSGGDSCNYGYTF TGTGCCAGCAGCGGCGGGGACAGCTGTAACTATGGCTACACCTTC
11 . TRBJ1-1 TRBV5-6 CASRSGPEAFF TGTGCCAGCCGATCCGGGCCCGAAGCTTTCTTT
16 . TRBJ2-3 TRBV19 CASSTTGLEGSDTQYF TGTGCCAGTAGTACCACAGGGCTGGAGGGATCAGATACGCAGTATTTT
14 . TRBJ2-1 TRBV11-1 CASTGVVAYNEQFF TGTGCCAGCACCGGGGTGGTCGCCTACAATGAGCAGTTCTTC
17 TRBD1 TRBJ2-7 TRBV11-3 CASSSRDRGLWSYEQYF TGTGCCAGCAGCTCCCGGGACAGGGGGCTTTGGAGCTACGAGCAGTACTTC
15 TRBD1 TRBJ1-5 TRBV18 CASSPTGVRNQPQHF TGTGCCAGCTCACCTACAGGGGTTCGCAATCAGCCCCAGCATTTT
15 . TRBJ1-5 TRBV28 CASSLRGVGNQPQHF TGTGCCAGCAGTTTACGGGGAGTTGGCAATCAGCCCCAGCATTTT